Listed here is a single T cell receptor (beta chain). Its specificity is unknown. Trimming took 5 bases from V and 9 from J, leaving 14 bases between them. The CDR3 is 13 amino acids. Germline V lookup: CDR1 DFQATT, CDR2 SNEGSKA (reference sequence). This sample is drawn from a study of spatial heterogeneity in lung cancer. Broader study findings: For expanded intratumoral alpha and beta TCRs, counts tracked tumor mutation counts.

Time point meaning: sample taken at primary tumor resection. MiXCR, applied by TCRdb to the 5' RACE reads, yields one record per CDR3 protein. Of about 100,000 distinct CDR3 sequences listed, about 4.6% are singletons. The sample in question was lung tumor tissue, obtained at surgery. The receptor comes from a male donor with early-stage non-small cell lung cancer. V and J are TRBV20-1 and TRBJ1-6, with D possibly being TRBD1 (6 bases). In DNA form, the CDR3 reads TGCAGTGCTTTAACAGGGATCTTTTCACCCCTCCACTTT. Encoded protein: CSALTGIFSPLHF.